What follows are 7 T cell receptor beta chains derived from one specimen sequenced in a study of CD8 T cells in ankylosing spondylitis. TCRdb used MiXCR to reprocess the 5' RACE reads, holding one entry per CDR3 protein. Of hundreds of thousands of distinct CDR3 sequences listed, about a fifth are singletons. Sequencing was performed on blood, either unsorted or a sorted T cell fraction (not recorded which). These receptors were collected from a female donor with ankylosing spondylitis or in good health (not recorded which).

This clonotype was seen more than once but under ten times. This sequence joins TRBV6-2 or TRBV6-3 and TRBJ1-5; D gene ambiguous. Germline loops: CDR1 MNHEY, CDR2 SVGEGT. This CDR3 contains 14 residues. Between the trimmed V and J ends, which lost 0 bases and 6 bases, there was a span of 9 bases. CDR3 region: CASSYSRSAQPQHF. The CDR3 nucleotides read TGTGCCAGCAGTTACTCGAGGTCCGCTCAGCCCCAGCATTTT.

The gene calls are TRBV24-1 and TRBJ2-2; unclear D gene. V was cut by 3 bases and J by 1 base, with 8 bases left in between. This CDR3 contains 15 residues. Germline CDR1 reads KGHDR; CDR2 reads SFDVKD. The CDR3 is CATSDPRQNTGELFF. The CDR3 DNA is TGTGCCACCAGTGATCCCCGACAGAACACCGGGGAGCTGTTTTTT.

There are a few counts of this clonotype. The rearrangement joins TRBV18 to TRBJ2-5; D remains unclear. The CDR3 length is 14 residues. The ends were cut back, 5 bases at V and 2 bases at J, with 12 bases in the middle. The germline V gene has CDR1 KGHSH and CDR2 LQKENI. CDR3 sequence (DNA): TGTGCCAGCTCATCGGCAGGAGTTCAAGAGACCCAGTACTTC. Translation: CASSSAGVQETQYF.

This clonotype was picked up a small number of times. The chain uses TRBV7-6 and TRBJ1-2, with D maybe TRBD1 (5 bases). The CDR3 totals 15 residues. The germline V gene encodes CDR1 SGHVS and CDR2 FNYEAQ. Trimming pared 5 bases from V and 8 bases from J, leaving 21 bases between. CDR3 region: CASSARQPPSGGYTF. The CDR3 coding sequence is TGTGCCAGCAGCGCCCGACAGCCGCCATCTGGGGGCTACACCTTC. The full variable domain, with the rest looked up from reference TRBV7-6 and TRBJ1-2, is GAGVSQSPRYKVTKRGQDVALRCDPISGHVSLYWYRQALGQGPEFLTYFNYEAQQDKSGLPNDRFSAERPEGSISTLTIQRTEQRDSAMYRCASSARQPPSGGYTFGSGTRLTVV.

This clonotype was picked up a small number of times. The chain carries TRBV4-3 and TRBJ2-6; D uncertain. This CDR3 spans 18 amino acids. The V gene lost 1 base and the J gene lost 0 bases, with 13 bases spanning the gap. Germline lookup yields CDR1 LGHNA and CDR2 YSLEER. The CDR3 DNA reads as TGCGCCAGCAGCCAAGGGAGCTATTCCAGCTCTGGGGCCAACGTCCTGACTTTC. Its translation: CASSQGSYSSSGANVLTF.

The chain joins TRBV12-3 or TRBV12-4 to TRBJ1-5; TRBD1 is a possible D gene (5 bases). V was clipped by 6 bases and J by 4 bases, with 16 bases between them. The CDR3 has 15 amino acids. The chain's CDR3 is CASRNTGTENQPQHF. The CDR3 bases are TGTGCCAGCAGAAATACCGGGACTGAAAATCAGCCCCAGCATTTT.

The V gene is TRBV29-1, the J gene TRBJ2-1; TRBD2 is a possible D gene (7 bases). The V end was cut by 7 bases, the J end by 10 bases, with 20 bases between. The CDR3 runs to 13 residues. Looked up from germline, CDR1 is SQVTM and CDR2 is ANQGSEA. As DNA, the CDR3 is TGCAGCGCGACCGAGGCGGGGGCGGGGGAGCAGTTCTTC. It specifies CSATEAGAGEQFF.